Described below is a single T cell receptor (beta chain) sequence and its context. The library labeled individual cDNA molecules by adding unique molecular identifiers to them. TCRdb reanalysed the RACE reads using MiXCR and keeps one entry per CDR3 protein. The sample carries under 450,000 distinct CDR3 sequences, 4% to 5.5% recorded once. This entry belongs to a study of human T cells and chemical hapten exposure. This sample's time point: patch test 1, 2 weeks after DPC sensitization. Treatment defined: therapeutic diphenylcyclopropenone sensitization with weekly scalp DPC. The germline V gene encodes CDR1 SGHTA and CDR2 FQGTGA. The CDR3 is 13 amino acids. V was cut by 6 bases and J by 9 bases, with 15 bases left in between.

This TCR was sampled from a woman aged 45-60 years with alopecia areata. Some clones in this sample may be carry-over from other donors' samples. This specimen was whole blood, taken in connection with sensitization to the hapten diphenylcyclopropenone (DPC). The chain carries TRBV7-3 and TRBJ2-4; D ambiguous. The CDR3 DNA reads TGTGCCAGCAGTGAGACGACTCTAGGCATTCAGTACTTC. This gives the protein CASSETTLGIQYF.